The present entry profiles one T cell receptor beta chain with its context. This sample was included in a study of cytomegalovirus exposure and HLA in healthy donors. Assay used: immunoSEQ multiplex PCR; TCRdb lists only in-frame clones, some missing. Here the sample spans about 56,000 clones, around 90% being singletons. Looked up from germline, CDR1 is MNHNY and CDR2 is SVGAGI (reference sequence). There are 16 residues in the CDR3. The J segment lost 6 bases and the V segment lost 4 bases, leaving 7 bases of the junction unmatched. This chain links TRBV6-6 with TRBJ1-5, with TRBD1 identical over 12 bases. Sequencing was done on a sample of PBMCs. The clonotype originates from a man younger than 35 in good health and CMV-seronegative. The CDR3 DNA follows: TGTGCCAGCAGTTTACCGGGACAGGGGGCGCGTCAGCCCCAGCATTTT. This codes for CASSLPGQGARQPQHF.